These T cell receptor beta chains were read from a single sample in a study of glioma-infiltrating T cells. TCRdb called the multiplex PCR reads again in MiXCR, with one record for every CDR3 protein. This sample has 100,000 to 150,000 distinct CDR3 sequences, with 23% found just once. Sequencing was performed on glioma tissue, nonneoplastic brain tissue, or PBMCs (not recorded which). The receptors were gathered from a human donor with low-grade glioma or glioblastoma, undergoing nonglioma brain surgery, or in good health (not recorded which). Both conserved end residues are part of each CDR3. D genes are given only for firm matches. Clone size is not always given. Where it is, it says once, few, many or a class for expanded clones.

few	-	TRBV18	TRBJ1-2	CASSPLQGTKNGYTF	TGTGCCAGCTCACCACTTCAGGGAACAAAGAATGGCTACACCTTC
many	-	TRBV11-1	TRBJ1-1	CASSLGGGNTEAFF	TGTGCCAGCAGCTTAGGCGGGGGAAACACTGAAGCTTTCTTT
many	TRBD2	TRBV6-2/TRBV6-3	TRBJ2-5	CASSSRTSGRFSETQYF	TGTGCCAGCAGTTCTCGAACTAGCGGGAGGTTTTCGGAGACCCAGTACTTC
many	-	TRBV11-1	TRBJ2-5	CASSVFGTVQETQYF	TGTGCCAGCAGCGTGTTCGGGACCGTACAAGAGACCCAGTACTTC
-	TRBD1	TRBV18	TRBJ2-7	CASSPPGTGGGEQYF	TGTGCCAGCTCCCCACCCGGGACAGGGGGCGGCGAGCAGTACTTC
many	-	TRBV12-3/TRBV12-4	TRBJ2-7	CASSFDSASSYEQYF	TGTGCCAGCAGTTTCGACAGCGCCAGCTCCTACGAGCAGTACTTC
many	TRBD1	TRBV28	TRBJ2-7	CASTTGANEQYF	TGTGCCAGCACGACAGGGGCAAACGAGCAGTACTTC
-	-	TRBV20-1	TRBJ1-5	CSGRRDTDSNQPQHF	TGCAGTGGTAGAAGGGATACAGATAGCAATCAGCCCCAGCATTTT
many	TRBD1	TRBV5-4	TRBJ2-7	CASSPGTDLNEQYF	TGTGCCAGCAGCCCTGGGACAGACTTGAATGAGCAGTACTTC
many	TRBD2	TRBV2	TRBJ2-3	CASTDELGGSSDTQYF	TGTGCCAGCACTGATGAATTGGGCGGGAGCTCAGATACGCAGTATTTT
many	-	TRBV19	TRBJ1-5	CASSIAVQPQHF	TGTGCCAGTAGTATAGCGGTTCAGCCCCAGCATTTT
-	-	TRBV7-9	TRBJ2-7	CASSVDNLFGEQYF	TGTGCCAGCAGCGTAGACAACCTTTTCGGCGAGCAGTACTTC
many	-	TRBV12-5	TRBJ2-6	CASGPGVGANVLTF	TGTGCTAGTGGTCCGGGAGTTGGGGCCAACGTCCTGACTTTC
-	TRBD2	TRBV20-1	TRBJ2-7	CSARLAGVYGQYF	TGCAGTGCTAGGTTGGCGGGAGTCTACGGGCAGTACTTC
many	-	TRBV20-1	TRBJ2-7	CSARGELAHEQYF	TGCAGTGCTAGAGGGGAACTAGCACACGAGCAGTACTTC
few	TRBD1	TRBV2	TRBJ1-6	CASRGQTNSPLHF	TGTGCCAGCAGGGGACAGACAAATTCACCCCTCCACTTT
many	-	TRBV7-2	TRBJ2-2	CASSLRVGDGELFF	TGTGCCAGCAGCTTAAGAGTGGGGGACGGGGAGCTGTTTTTT